These 12 T cell receptor beta chains were sequenced from one sample in a study of blood T cell repertoires in COVID-19. The assay was immunoSEQ multiplex PCR, and TCRdb's table has in-frame clones only and misses some. The table has over 300,000 clones, roughly 83% seen once. What was sequenced was peripheral blood. These TCRs come from a woman in her forties or fifties with acute or convalescent COVID-19.

This chain connects TRBV5-1 to TRBJ1-4; TRBD1 matches at 10 bases. The germline V gene encodes CDR1 SGHRS and CDR2 YFSETQ. V lost 3 bases, J lost 8 bases, and 7 bases stayed unmatched. CDR3 size: 15 residues. CDR3 residues: CASSWGDRGWEKLFF. The CDR3 nucleotides are TGCGCCAGCAGCTGGGGGGACAGGGGTTGGGAAAAACTGTTTTTT. The full variable domain, with the rest looked up from reference TRBV5-1 and TRBJ1-4, is KAGVTQTPRYLIKTRGQQVTLSCSPISGHRSVSWYQQTPGQGLQFLFEYFSETQRNKGNFPGRFSGRQFSNSRSEMNVSTLELGDSALYLCASSWGDRGWEKLFFGSGTQLSVL.

The rearrangement joins TRBV5-4 to TRBJ1-1; a possible D gene is TRBD1 (6 bases). Germline CDR1 reads SGHNT; CDR2 reads YYREEE (reference sequence). V was clipped by 2 bases and J by 7 bases, with 21 bases between them. This CDR3 is 16 amino acids long. CDR3 bases: TGTGCCAGCAGCTTAATCTACGCAGGGGAGTACAGTGAAGCTTTCTTT. It codes for CASSLIYAGEYSEAFF. Drawing the rest from reference TRBV5-4 and TRBJ1-1, the complete variable domain is ETGVTQSPTHLIKTRGQQVTLRCSSQSGHNTVSWYQQALGQGPQFIFQYYREEENGRGNFPPRFSGLQFPNYSSELNVNALELDDSALYLCASSLIYAGEYSEAFFGQGTRLTVV.

The V gene is TRBV28, the J gene TRBJ2-3, with D possibly TRBD2 on 6 matching bases. Per the germline V gene, CDR1 is MDHEN and CDR2 is SYDVKM. V dropped 2 bases and J dropped 0 bases, with 15 bases sitting between them. The CDR3 is made up of 17 amino acids. In DNA, the CDR3 is TGTGCCAGCAGTTTAGCTCTAGCGTCCCCTAGCACAGATACGCAGTATTTT. Protein sequence: CASSLALASPSTDTQYF.

The V gene is TRBV7-2, the J gene TRBJ1-2; 8 positions match TRBD1. The length of the CDR3 is 15 residues. The V gene's germline CDR1 is SGHTA and CDR2 FQGNSA. Germline trimming cut 2 bases from V and 7 bases from J; bases unmatched to any gene: 9. CDR3 loop: CASSLSGQGVGGYTF. The CDR3 DNA is TGTGCCAGCAGCTTATCTGGACAGGGCGTAGGTGGCTACACCTTC.

V gene TRBV5-1 combines with J gene TRBJ2-2, with D hard to call. Germline CDR1 SGHRS, CDR2 YFSETQ. The V end was cut by 2 bases, the J end by 3 bases, with 8 bases between. The CDR3 extends over 14 amino acids. DNA for the CDR3: TGCGCCAGCAGCTTATTTTCGGACACCGGGGAGCTGTTTTTT. It is translated as CASSLFSDTGELFF.

The chain recombines TRBV5-1 with TRBJ1-2; D might be TRBD1 (5 bases). V gave up 7 bases and J gave up 5 bases, with 9 bases separating them. CDR1 is SGHRS and CDR2 is YFSETQ in the germline V gene. The CDR3 runs 11 residues. DNA for the CDR3: TGCGCCAGCCTCCAGGGATATGGCTACACCTTC. Translation gives CASLQGYGYTF. The entire variable domain, with the rest obtained from reference TRBV5-1 and TRBJ1-2, is as follows: KAGVTQTPRYLIKTRGQQVTLSCSPISGHRSVSWYQQTPGQGLQFLFEYFSETQRNKGNFPGRFSGRQFSNSRSEMNVSTLELGDSALYLCASLQGYGYTFGSGTRLTVV.

The chain carries TRBV7-9 and TRBJ2-7; 10 positions agree with TRBD1. V gave up 5 bases and J gave up 7 bases; unmatched junction bases: 11. CDR3 length: 15 residues. Germline V gives CDR1 SEHNR, CDR2 FQNEAQ (reference sequence). The CDR3 nucleotides read TGTGCCAGCAGCACAGGGACAGGGGTAAAGGAAGAGCAGTACTTC. Encoded protein: CASSTGTGVKEEQYF.

The V gene is TRBV5-1, the J gene TRBJ1-2, with a tentative D call TRBD1 (6 bases). Germline loops: CDR1 SGHRS, CDR2 YFSETQ. The CDR3 contains 16 residues. V shed 3 bases and J shed 7 bases, with 22 bases lying between them. The CDR3 region is CASSSSTRRGISGYTF. The CDR3 bases are TGCGCCAGCAGCTCATCGACGAGAAGGGGGATTAGTGGCTACACCTTC. The full variable domain, in which reference TRBV5-1 and TRBJ1-2 provide the parts outside the CDR3, is KAGVTQTPRYLIKTRGQQVTLSCSPISGHRSVSWYQQTPGQGLQFLFEYFSETQRNKGNFPGRFSGRQFSNSRSEMNVSTLELGDSALYLCASSSSTRRGISGYTFGSGTRLTVV.

This clone showed up just once. The chain's CDR3 is CSASPSGNEQYF. CDR3 DNA sequence: TGCAGTGCTAGTCCTAGCGGGAACGAGCAGTACTTC. This chain joins TRBV20-1 and TRBJ2-7; 9 bases match TRBD2. Trimming cost V 3 bases and J 5 bases; bases outside gene matches: 2. CDR3 length: 12 residues. The germline gives CDR1 DFQATT, CDR2 SNEGSKA (reference sequence).

The chain combines TRBV7-9 with TRBJ2-1, with a tentative D call TRBD2 (5 bases). CDR3 length equals 12 residues. The germline V gene has CDR1 SEHNR and CDR2 FQNEAQ (reference sequence). Trimming shortened V by 5 bases and J by 7 bases, and 9 bases separated the two germline ends. CDR3 region: CASSEGRNEQFF. DNA for the CDR3: TGTGCCAGCAGCGAGGGCCGGAATGAGCAGTTCTTC.

This clone has just one count. Other DNA sequences in the sample encode the same CDR3. The rearrangement uses TRBV5-1 and TRBJ1-1, with 10 nucleotides matching TRBD1. The germline gives CDR1 SGHRS, CDR2 YFSETQ. The V and J ends lost 0 bases and 0 bases, in that order; junction bases with no gene match: 2. CDR3 length: 16 residues. The CDR3 spells CASSLGTGGMNTEAFF. Here the CDR3 DNA reads TGCGCCAGCAGCTTGGGGACAGGGGGGATGAACACTGAAGCTTTCTTT.

The chain links TRBV5-1 to TRBJ2-3; 7 nucleotides line up with TRBD2. The CDR3 is made up of 15 amino acids. The trim removed 3 bases at V and 5 bases at J, leaving 9 bases unmatched. The germline gives CDR1 SGHRS, CDR2 YFSETQ. The chain's CDR3 is CASSYPLADGDTQYF. CDR3 in DNA: TGCGCCAGCAGCTACCCCCTAGCGGACGGAGATACGCAGTATTTT. The full variable domain, in which reference TRBV5-1 and TRBJ2-3 provide the parts outside the CDR3, is KAGVTQTPRYLIKTRGQQVTLSCSPISGHRSVSWYQQTPGQGLQFLFEYFSETQRNKGNFPGRFSGRQFSNSRSEMNVSTLELGDSALYLCASSYPLADGDTQYFGPGTRLTVL.